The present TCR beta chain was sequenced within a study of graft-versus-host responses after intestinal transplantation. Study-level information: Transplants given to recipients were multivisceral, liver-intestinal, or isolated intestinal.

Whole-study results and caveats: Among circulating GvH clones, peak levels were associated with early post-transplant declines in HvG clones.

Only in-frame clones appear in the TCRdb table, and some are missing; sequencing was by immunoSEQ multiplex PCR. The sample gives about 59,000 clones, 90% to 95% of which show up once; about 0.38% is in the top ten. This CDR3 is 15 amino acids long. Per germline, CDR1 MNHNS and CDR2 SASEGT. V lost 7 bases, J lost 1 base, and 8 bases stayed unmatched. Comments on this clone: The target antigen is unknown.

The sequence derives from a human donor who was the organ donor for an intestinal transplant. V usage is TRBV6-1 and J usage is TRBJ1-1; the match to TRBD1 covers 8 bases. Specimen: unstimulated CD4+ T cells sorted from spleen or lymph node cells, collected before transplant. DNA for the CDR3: TGTGCCAGCACCAGAGACAGGGGATGGAACACTGAAGCTTTCTTT. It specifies CASTRDRGWNTEAFF.